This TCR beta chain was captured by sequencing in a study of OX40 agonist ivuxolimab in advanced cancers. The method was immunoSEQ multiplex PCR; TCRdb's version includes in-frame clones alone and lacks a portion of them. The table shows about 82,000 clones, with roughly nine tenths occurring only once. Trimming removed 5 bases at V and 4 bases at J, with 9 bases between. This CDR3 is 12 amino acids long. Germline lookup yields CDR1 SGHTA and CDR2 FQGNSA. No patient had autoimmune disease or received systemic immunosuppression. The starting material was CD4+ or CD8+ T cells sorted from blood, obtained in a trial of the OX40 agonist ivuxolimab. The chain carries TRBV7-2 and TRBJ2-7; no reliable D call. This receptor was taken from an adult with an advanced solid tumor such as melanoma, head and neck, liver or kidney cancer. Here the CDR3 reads CASSLTVYEQYF. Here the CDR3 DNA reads TGTGCCAGCAGCCTAACAGTTTACGAGCAGTACTTC.